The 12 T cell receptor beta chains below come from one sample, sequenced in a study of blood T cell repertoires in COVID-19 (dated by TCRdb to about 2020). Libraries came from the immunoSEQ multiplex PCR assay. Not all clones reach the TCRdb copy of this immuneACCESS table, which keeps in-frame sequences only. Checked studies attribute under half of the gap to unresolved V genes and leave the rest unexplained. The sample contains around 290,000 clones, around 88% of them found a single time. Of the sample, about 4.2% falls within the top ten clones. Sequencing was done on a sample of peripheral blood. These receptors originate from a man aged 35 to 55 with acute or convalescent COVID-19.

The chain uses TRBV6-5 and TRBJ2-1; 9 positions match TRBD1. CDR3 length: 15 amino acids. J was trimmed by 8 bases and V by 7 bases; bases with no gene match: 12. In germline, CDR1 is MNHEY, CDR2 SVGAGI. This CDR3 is CASTPGQGYFDEQFF. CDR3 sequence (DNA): TGTGCCAGCACTCCGGGACAGGGATATTTCGATGAGCAGTTCTTC.

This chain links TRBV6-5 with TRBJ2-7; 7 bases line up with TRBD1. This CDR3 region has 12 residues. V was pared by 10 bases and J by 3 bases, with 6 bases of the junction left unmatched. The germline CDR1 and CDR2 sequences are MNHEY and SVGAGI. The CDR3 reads CAIQQGNYEQYF. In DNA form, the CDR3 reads TGTGCCATACAACAGGGGAACTACGAGCAGTACTTC.

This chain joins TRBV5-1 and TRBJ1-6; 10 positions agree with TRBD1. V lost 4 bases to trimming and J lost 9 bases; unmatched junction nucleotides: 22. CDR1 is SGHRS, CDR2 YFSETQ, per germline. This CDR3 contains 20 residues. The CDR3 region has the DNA TGCGCCAGCAGCACCGGAGTGGGGGACAGGGGACTATTCCCTGGTTCACCCCTCCACTTT. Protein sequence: CASSTGVGDRGLFPGSPLHF. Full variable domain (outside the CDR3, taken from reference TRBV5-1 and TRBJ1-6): KAGVTQTPRYLIKTRGQQVTLSCSPISGHRSVSWYQQTPGQGLQFLFEYFSETQRNKGNFPGRFSGRQFSNSRSEMNVSTLELGDSALYLCASSTGVGDRGLFPGSPLHFGNGTRLTVT.

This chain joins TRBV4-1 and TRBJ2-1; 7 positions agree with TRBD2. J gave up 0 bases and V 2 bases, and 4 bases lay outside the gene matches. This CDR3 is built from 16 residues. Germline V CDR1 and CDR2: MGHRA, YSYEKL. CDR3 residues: CASSQTGGSSYNEQFF. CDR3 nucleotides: TGCGCCAGCAGCCAAACCGGGGGGAGCTCCTACAATGAGCAGTTCTTC.

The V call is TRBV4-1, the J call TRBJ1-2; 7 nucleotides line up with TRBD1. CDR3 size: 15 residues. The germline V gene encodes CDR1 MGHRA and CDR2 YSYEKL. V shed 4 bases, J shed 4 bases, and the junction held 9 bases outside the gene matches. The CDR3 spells CASSRDPGQSYGYTF. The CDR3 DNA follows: TGCGCCAGCAGCCGGGATCCGGGACAGAGCTATGGCTACACCTTC.

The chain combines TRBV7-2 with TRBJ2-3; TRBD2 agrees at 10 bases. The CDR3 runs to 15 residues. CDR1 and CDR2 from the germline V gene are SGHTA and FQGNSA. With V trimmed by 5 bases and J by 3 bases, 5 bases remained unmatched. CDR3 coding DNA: TGTGCCAGCAGCCCCGGGACTAGCGTAACAGATACGCAGTATTTT. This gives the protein CASSPGTSVTDTQYF.

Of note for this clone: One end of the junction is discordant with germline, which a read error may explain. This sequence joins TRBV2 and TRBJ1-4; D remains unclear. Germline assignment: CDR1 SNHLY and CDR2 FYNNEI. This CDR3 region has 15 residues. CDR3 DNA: TGTGCCAGCAGCGTGACCGCGGCAACTGATGAAAAACTGTTTTTT. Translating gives CASSVTAATDEKLFF.

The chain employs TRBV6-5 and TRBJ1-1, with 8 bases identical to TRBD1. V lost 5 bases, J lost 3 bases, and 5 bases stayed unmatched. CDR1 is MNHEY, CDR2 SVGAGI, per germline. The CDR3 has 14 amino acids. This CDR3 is CASSPRTGHTEAFF. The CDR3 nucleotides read TGTGCCAGCAGTCCGCGGACAGGGCACACTGAAGCTTTCTTT.

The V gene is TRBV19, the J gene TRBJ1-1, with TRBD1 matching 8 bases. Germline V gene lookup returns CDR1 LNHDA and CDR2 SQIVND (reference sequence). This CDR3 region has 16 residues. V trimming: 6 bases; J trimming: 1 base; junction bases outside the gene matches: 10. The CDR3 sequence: CASSYGQGVGNTEAFF. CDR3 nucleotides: TGTGCCAGTAGCTACGGACAGGGAGTGGGGAACACTGAAGCTTTCTTT.

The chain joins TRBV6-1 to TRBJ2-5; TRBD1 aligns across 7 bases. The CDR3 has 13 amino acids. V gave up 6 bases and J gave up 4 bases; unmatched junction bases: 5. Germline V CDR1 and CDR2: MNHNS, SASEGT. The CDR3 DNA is TGTGCCAGCAGACTAGGGACAGTAGAGACCCAGTACTTC. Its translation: CASRLGTVETQYF.

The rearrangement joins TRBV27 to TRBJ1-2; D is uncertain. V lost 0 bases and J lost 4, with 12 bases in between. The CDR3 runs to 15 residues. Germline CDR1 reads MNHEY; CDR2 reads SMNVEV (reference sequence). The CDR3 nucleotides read TGTGCCAGCAGTTTATCGGCAGGCCGGGGCTATGGCTACACCTTC. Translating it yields CASSLSAGRGYGYTF.

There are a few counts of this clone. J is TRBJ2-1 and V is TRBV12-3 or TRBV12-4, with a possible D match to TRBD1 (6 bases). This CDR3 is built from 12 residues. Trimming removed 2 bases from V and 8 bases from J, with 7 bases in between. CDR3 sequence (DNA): TGTGCCAGCAGTTTAAAGGGGGATGAGCAGTTCTTC. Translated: CASSLKGDEQFF.